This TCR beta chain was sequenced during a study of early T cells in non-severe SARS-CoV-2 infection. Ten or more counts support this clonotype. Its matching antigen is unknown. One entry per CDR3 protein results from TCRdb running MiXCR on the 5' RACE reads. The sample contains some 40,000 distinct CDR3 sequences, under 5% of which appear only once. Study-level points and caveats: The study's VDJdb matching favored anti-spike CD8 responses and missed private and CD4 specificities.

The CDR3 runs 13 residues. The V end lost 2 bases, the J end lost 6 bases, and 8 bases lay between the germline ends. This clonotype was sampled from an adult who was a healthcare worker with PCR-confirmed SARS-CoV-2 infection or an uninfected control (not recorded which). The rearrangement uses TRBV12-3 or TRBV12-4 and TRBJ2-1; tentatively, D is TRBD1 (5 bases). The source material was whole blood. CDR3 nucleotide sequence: TGTGCCAGCAGTTTACCGCAGGGCAATGAGCAGTTCTTC. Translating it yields CASSLPQGNEQFF.